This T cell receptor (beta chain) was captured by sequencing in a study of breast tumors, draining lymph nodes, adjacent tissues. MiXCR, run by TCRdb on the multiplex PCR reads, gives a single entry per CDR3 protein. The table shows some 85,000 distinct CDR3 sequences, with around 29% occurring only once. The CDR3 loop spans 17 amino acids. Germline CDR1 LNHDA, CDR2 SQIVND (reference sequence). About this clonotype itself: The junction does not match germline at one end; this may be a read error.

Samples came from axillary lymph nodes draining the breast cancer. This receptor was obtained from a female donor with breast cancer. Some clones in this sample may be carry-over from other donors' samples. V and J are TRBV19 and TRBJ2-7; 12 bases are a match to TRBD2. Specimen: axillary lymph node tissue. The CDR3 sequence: CASSMMTSGSASYEQSF. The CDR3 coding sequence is TGTGCCAGTAGTATGATGACTAGCGGGAGTGCTTCCTACGAACAGTCCTTC.